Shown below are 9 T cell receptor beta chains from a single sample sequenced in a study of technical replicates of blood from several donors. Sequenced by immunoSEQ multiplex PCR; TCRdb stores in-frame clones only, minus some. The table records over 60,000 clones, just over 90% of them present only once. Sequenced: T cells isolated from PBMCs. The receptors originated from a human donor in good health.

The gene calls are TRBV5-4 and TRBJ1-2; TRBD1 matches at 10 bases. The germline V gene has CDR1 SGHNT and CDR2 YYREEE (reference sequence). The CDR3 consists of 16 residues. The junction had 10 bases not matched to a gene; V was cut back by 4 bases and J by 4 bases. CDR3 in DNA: TGTGCCAGCAGCCGAACCGGGACAGGGGACTCCTATGGCTACACCTTC. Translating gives CASSRTGTGDSYGYTF.

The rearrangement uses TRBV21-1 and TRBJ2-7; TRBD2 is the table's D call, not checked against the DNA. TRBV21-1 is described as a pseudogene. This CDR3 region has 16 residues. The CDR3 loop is CASSKRGLAPTYEQYF. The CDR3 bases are TGTGCCAGCAGCAAAAGAGGGCTAGCGCCCACCTACGAGCAGTACTTC.

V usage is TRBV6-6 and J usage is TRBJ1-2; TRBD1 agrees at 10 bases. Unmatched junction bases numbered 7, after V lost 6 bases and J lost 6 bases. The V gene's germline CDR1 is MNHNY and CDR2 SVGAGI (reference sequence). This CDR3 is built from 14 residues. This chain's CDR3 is CASSASGTGDGYTF. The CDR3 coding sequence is TGTGCCAGCAGCGCCAGCGGGACAGGGGATGGCTACACCTTC.

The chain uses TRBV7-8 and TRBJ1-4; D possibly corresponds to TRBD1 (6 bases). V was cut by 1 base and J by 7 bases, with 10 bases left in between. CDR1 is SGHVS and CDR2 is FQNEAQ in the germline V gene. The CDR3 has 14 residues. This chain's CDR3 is CASSLVVGGEKLFF. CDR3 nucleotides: TGTGCCAGCAGCTTAGTAGTAGGGGGTGAAAAACTGTTTTTT.

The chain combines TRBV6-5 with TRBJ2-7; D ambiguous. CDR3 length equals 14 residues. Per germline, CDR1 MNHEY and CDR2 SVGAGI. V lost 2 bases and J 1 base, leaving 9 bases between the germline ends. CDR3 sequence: CASSYAAESYEQYF. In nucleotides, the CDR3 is TGTGCCAGCAGTTACGCCGCAGAATCCTACGAGCAGTACTTC.

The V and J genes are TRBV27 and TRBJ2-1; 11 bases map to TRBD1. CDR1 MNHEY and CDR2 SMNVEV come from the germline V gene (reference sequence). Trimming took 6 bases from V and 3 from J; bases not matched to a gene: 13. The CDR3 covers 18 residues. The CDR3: CASSYRTGGFPIYNEQFF. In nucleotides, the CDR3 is TGTGCCAGCAGCTATAGGACAGGGGGCTTTCCAATCTACAATGAGCAGTTCTTC.

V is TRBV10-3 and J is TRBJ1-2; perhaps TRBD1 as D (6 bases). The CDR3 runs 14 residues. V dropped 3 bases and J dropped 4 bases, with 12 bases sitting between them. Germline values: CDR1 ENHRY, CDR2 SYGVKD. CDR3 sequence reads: CAISENRDLYGYTF. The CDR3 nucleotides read TGTGCCATCAGTGAAAACAGGGACCTCTATGGCTACACCTTC.

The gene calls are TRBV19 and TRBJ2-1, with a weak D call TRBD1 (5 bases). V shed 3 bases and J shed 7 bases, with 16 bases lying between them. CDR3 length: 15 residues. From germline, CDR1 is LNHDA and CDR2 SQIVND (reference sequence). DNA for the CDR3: TGTGCCAGTAGTATCTTTTCAGGGATGAGGAATGAGCAGTTCTTC. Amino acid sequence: CASSIFSGMRNEQFF.

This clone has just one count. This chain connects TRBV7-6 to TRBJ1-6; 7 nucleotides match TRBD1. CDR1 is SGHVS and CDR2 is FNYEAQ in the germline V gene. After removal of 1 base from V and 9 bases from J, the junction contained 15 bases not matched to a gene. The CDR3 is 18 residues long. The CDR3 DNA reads TGTGCCAGCAGCTTAGTTACCAAGGGCAGGGGGTTTGTTTCACCCCTCCACTTT. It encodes CASSLVTKGRGFVSPLHF.